The TCR beta chain described here comes from a study of shared clonotypes between healthy human individuals. The CDR3 covers 16 residues. CDR1 and CDR2 (germline): MDHEN, SYDVKM. V shed 1 base, J shed 2 bases, and the junction held 6 bases outside the gene matches. Naive CD8 populations comprised CD45RO-negative cells positively selected for CCR7, excluding terminally differentiated effector memory CD45RA+ cells. Using immunoSEQ multiplex PCR, the repertoire was profiled, and TCRdb retains in-frame clones only, with some absent. Of roughly 650,000 clones listed, approximately 96% are singletons. Sequencing used naive CD8+ T cells sorted from blood. The rearrangement joins TRBV28 to TRBJ2-7; 9 bases match TRBD2. The TCR comes from a woman in her 30s in good health. The CDR3 nucleotides are TGTGCCAGCAGTTTATCCCGGCTAGCGGGAACCTACGAGCAGTACTTC. This translates into CASSLSRLAGTYEQYF.